A selection of T cell receptor beta chains follows, all from one sample in a study of T cell changes during pregnancy in multiple sclerosis. The method was immunoSEQ multiplex PCR; TCRdb's version includes in-frame clones alone and lacks a portion of them. The sample has under 55,000 clones; around 94% are singletons. This sample comprised CD4+ T cells from peripheral blood mononuclear cells, obtained in the third trimester of pregnancy. Source of these receptors: a female donor with multiple sclerosis, enrolled in a pregnancy study. Both conserved end residues are part of each CDR3. D genes are given only for firm matches. Clone size, where shown, is once, few, many, or a class for clones that have expanded.

TRBV10-3	TRBD2	15	TRBJ2-1	NA	CAISGGSGGQNEQFF	TGTGCCATCAGTGGAGGTAGCGGGGGGCAAAATGAGCAGTTCTTC
TRBV7-9	NA	14	TRBJ1-5	NA	CASSPGNTNQPQHF	TGTGCCAGCAGCCCAGGGAATACCAATCAGCCCCAGCATTTT
TRBV7-2	NA	11	TRBJ1-1	NA	CASSPDSEAFF	TGTGCCAGCAGCCCCGACAGTGAAGCTTTCTTT
TRBV6-4	TRBD2	15	TRBJ2-3	NA	CASSEGGGPTVTQYF	TGTGCCAGCAGTGAGGGCGGGGGGCCCACGGTTACGCAGTATTTT
TRBV6-5	TRBD2	14	TRBJ2-7	NA	CASTGLAGESAQYF	TGTGCCAGCACTGGACTAGCGGGGGAGTCGGCGCAGTACTTC
TRBV15	NA	15	TRBJ1-1	NA	CATSRVPWGDTEAFF	TGTGCCACCAGCAGAGTACCGTGGGGAGACACTGAAGCTTTCTTT
TRBV14	NA	16	TRBJ1-1	once	CASSQGGIGRNTEAFF	TGTGCCAGCAGCCAAGGCGGAATAGGCAGGAACACTGAAGCTTTCTTT
TRBV6-5	NA	12	TRBJ2-5	NA	CASRSRSETQYF	TGTGCCAGCAGATCCCGTTCAGAGACCCAGTACTTC
TRBV7-6	NA	14	TRBJ1-1	once	CASSPRDTYTEAFF	TGTGCCAGCAGCCCACGGGACACATACACTGAAGCTTTCTTT
TRBV7-3	NA	14	TRBJ2-7	NA	CASSLTSEAYEQYF	TGTGCCAGCAGCTTAACCTCGGAGGCCTACGAGCAGTACTTC
TRBV28	NA	17	TRBJ1-3	NA	CASSLLQGLFAGNTIYF	TGTGCCAGCAGTTTATTACAGGGACTATTTGCTGGAAACACCATATATTTT
TRBV4-1	TRBD1	15	TRBJ1-2	NA	CASSQEGTGDYGYTF	TGCGCCAGCAGCCAAGAGGGGACAGGGGACTATGGCTACACCTTC
TRBV13	NA	15	TRBJ1-6	NA	CASSLGGLRNSPLHF	TGTGCCAGCAGCTTAGGCGGGTTGAGGAATTCACCCCTCCACTTT